The rows below give T cell receptor beta chains drawn from one sample of a study of identical twins. TCRdb re-analysed the 5' RACE reads in MiXCR, keeping a single row per CDR3 protein. The sample lists a few hundred thousand distinct CDR3 sequences; roughly an eighth were seen once. This same sample was also part of a study on yellow fever vaccine responses in identical twins.

The sequenced sample was CD4+ T cells sorted from blood. These receptors all come from a woman aged 18-30 years in good health. The CDR3 runs from the conserved cysteine through the conserved F or W. The order of the fields is D gene, J gene, clone size, V gene, CDR3 DNA, CDR3 protein. D genes are given only for firm matches. Only some rows state a clone size, as once, few, many or a class for expanded clones.

d_gene: -; j_gene: TRBJ2-5; abundance: few; v_gene: TRBV9; CDR3nt: TGTGCCAGCAGCGTAGACGGGAGTTTGCCCCAGTACTTC; CDR3aa: CASSVDGSLPQYF
d_gene: -; j_gene: TRBJ2-7; abundance: -; v_gene: TRBV5-1; CDR3nt: TGCGCCAGCAGCACCCTAGGGAGCTCCTACGAGCAGTACTTC; CDR3aa: CASSTLGSSYEQYF
d_gene: TRBD2; j_gene: TRBJ2-7; abundance: few; v_gene: TRBV14; CDR3nt: TGTGCCAGCAGCCCCTTAGCGGGGGGCCGCTACGAGCAGTACTTC; CDR3aa: CASSPLAGGRYEQYF
d_gene: -; j_gene: TRBJ2-3; abundance: many; v_gene: TRBV20-1; CDR3nt: TGCAGTGCTACCCCATCGGATACGCAGTATTTT; CDR3aa: CSATPSDTQYF
d_gene: TRBD1; j_gene: TRBJ2-3; abundance: -; v_gene: TRBV28; CDR3nt: TGTGCCAGCTTTGGACAGGGACGGGATACGCAGTATTTT; CDR3aa: CASFGQGRDTQYF
d_gene: TRBD2; j_gene: TRBJ2-3; abundance: -; v_gene: TRBV6-5; CDR3nt: TGTGCCAGCAGTTACTCATCACGCTCCGGGACTAGCGGCACAGATACGCAGTATTTT; CDR3aa: CASSYSSRSGTSGTDTQYF
d_gene: TRBD1; j_gene: TRBJ1-5; abundance: few; v_gene: TRBV12-3/TRBV12-4; CDR3nt: TGTGCCAGCAGCGAGGAGACAGGGGCTGGGGTCAATCAGCCCCAGCATTTT; CDR3aa: CASSEETGAGVNQPQHF
d_gene: TRBD1; j_gene: TRBJ1-1; abundance: -; v_gene: TRBV2; CDR3nt: TGTGCCAGCAGTCCGACAGGGGGGGTCACTGAAGCTTTCTTT; CDR3aa: CASSPTGGVTEAFF
d_gene: TRBD1; j_gene: TRBJ2-5; abundance: -; v_gene: TRBV5-1; CDR3nt: TGCGCCAGCAGCTTTGGGACAGGGGGCGATGAGACCCAGTACTTC; CDR3aa: CASSFGTGGDETQYF
d_gene: -; j_gene: TRBJ2-7; abundance: -; v_gene: TRBV2; CDR3nt: TGTGCCACCCTGACAGGAAGAAACGAGCAGTACTTC; CDR3aa: CATLTGRNEQYF
d_gene: TRBD2; j_gene: TRBJ2-3; abundance: -; v_gene: TRBV7-2; CDR3nt: TGTGCCAGCAGCTTAAGCGGGAGTAGGACAGATACGCAGTATTTT; CDR3aa: CASSLSGSRTDTQYF
d_gene: TRBD2; j_gene: TRBJ2-7; abundance: -; v_gene: TRBV30; CDR3nt: TGTGGGGCTCAGGGGACTAGCGGGGCTTCCTACGAGCAGTACTTC; CDR3aa: CGAQGTSGASYEQYF
d_gene: TRBD2; j_gene: TRBJ2-2; abundance: -; v_gene: TRBV7-7; CDR3nt: TGTGCTAGCAGCTTAGGACTAGCGGGAGTAACCGGGGAGCCGTTTTTT; CDR3aa: CASSLGLAGVTGEPFF
d_gene: -; j_gene: TRBJ2-5; abundance: few; v_gene: TRBV5-6; CDR3nt: TGTGCCAGCAGCCCAACCTTGCGGGGTAAACGAGAGACCCAGTACTTC; CDR3aa: CASSPTLRGKRETQYF
d_gene: TRBD1; j_gene: TRBJ2-7; abundance: -; v_gene: TRBV5-1; CDR3nt: TGCGCCAGCAGCCCCGCCGGGACAGGCTCCTACGAGCAGTACTTC; CDR3aa: CASSPAGTGSYEQYF
d_gene: TRBD1; j_gene: TRBJ2-1; abundance: -; v_gene: TRBV6-2/TRBV6-3; CDR3nt: TGTGCCAGCACGAGACAGGGGGCTATGTACAATGAGCAGTTCTTC; CDR3aa: CASTRQGAMYNEQFF
d_gene: TRBD1; j_gene: TRBJ2-1; abundance: few; v_gene: TRBV5-1; CDR3nt: TGCGCCAGCGGGCAAACAGGGGGCGCGGGGAATGAGCAGTTCTTC; CDR3aa: CASGQTGGAGNEQFF
d_gene: TRBD2; j_gene: TRBJ2-1; abundance: few; v_gene: TRBV7-2; CDR3nt: TGTGCCAGCAGCCAGACTAGCGGGAGGGCGGATGAGCAGTTCTTC; CDR3aa: CASSQTSGRADEQFF
d_gene: -; j_gene: TRBJ2-4; abundance: -; v_gene: TRBV27; CDR3nt: TGTGCCAGCAGTTCATACCGGGACGTACTAAACATTCAGTACTTC; CDR3aa: CASSSYRDVLNIQYF
d_gene: -; j_gene: TRBJ2-7; abundance: -; v_gene: TRBV15; CDR3nt: TGTGCCACCAGCAGAGATTTAGCGACCTCCTACGAGCAGTACTTC; CDR3aa: CATSRDLATSYEQYF
d_gene: -; j_gene: TRBJ2-2; abundance: few; v_gene: TRBV7-2; CDR3nt: TGTGCCAGCAGCTTAACCGGGGAGGTCACCGGGGAGCTGTTTTTT; CDR3aa: CASSLTGEVTGELFF
d_gene: -; j_gene: TRBJ2-1; abundance: -; v_gene: TRBV7-2; CDR3nt: TGTGCCAGCAGCTTAGCCTCTAGCGTGTACAATGAGCAGTTCTTC; CDR3aa: CASSLASSVYNEQFF
d_gene: TRBD2; j_gene: TRBJ2-7; abundance: few; v_gene: TRBV20-1; CDR3nt: TGCAGTGCTCCTCCGTTCGGCGGGGGGGCCAGCATATACGAGCAGTACTTC; CDR3aa: CSAPPFGGGASIYEQYF
d_gene: -; j_gene: TRBJ2-1; abundance: few; v_gene: TRBV24-1; CDR3nt: TGTGCCACCACCGAGGCGGGACGGGATGAGCAGTTCTTC; CDR3aa: CATTEAGRDEQFF
d_gene: TRBD2; j_gene: TRBJ2-7; abundance: -; v_gene: TRBV6-1; CDR3nt: TGTGCCAGCACCAGGGTGGAGGTGCCTGGGGGGGATGAGCAGTACTTC; CDR3aa: CASTRVEVPGGDEQYF
d_gene: TRBD2; j_gene: TRBJ2-3; abundance: -; v_gene: TRBV7-8; CDR3nt: TGTGCCAGCACCCTACAGGCGGGAGGACCAGATACGCAGTATTTT; CDR3aa: CASTLQAGGPDTQYF
d_gene: -; j_gene: TRBJ2-2; abundance: few; v_gene: TRBV7-8; CDR3nt: TGTGCCAGCAGCCCGAGGGCACCCGGGGAGCTGTTTTTT; CDR3aa: CASSPRAPGELFF
d_gene: TRBD1; j_gene: TRBJ1-5; abundance: few; v_gene: TRBV28; CDR3nt: TGTGCCAGCAGCACCCAGGGGGGAAATCAGCCCCAGCATTTT; CDR3aa: CASSTQGGNQPQHF
d_gene: -; j_gene: TRBJ1-5; abundance: few; v_gene: TRBV7-3; CDR3nt: TGTGCCAGCAGCTTAACGGCGGGTCCCAATCAGCCCCAGCATTTT; CDR3aa: CASSLTAGPNQPQHF
d_gene: TRBD1; j_gene: TRBJ2-7; abundance: many; v_gene: TRBV29-1; CDR3nt: TGCAGCGTAGAAACGACAGGGGGCTTCTCTGACGAGCAGTACTTC; CDR3aa: CSVETTGGFSDEQYF
d_gene: -; j_gene: TRBJ1-5; abundance: -; v_gene: TRBV19; CDR3nt: TGTGCCAGTAGGAGCCATCAGCCCCAGCATTTT; CDR3aa: CASRSHQPQHF
d_gene: -; j_gene: TRBJ2-7; abundance: -; v_gene: TRBV25-1; CDR3nt: TGTGCCAGCAGTGAATTCGGAGAAGAGGACGAGCAGTACTTC; CDR3aa: CASSEFGEEDEQYF
d_gene: -; j_gene: TRBJ2-5; abundance: few; v_gene: TRBV3-1; CDR3nt: TGTGCCAGCAGCCAAGATTTCACATCTCGGACCCAGTACTTC; CDR3aa: CASSQDFTSRTQYF
d_gene: TRBD1; j_gene: TRBJ2-2; abundance: few; v_gene: TRBV18; CDR3nt: TGTGCCAGCTCACCATACGGACAGGCAGGGGAGCTGTTTTTT; CDR3aa: CASSPYGQAGELFF
d_gene: -; j_gene: TRBJ2-3; abundance: many; v_gene: TRBV5-1; CDR3nt: TGCGCCAGCAGCTTGGAAGGACAGATTAGCACAGATACGCAGTATTTT; CDR3aa: CASSLEGQISTDTQYF
d_gene: -; j_gene: TRBJ2-6; abundance: few; v_gene: TRBV29-1; CDR3nt: TGCAGCGTTGAGGACGTGACTGGGGCCAACGTCCTGACTTTC; CDR3aa: CSVEDVTGANVLTF
d_gene: -; j_gene: TRBJ2-7; abundance: few; v_gene: TRBV6-2/TRBV6-3; CDR3nt: TGTGCCAGCAGTTACTCGACGGGTGGCAGGAGCTCCTACGAGCAGTACTTC; CDR3aa: CASSYSTGGRSSYEQYF
d_gene: TRBD2; j_gene: TRBJ2-7; abundance: few; v_gene: TRBV20-1; CDR3nt: TGCAGTGCTAGAGATTTGGGACTAGTTTCGGGTGAGCAGTACTTC; CDR3aa: CSARDLGLVSGEQYF
d_gene: TRBD1; j_gene: TRBJ2-1; abundance: few; v_gene: TRBV20-1; CDR3nt: TGCAGTGCTAGAGATCCCCGACAGGGCCAAAACAATGAGCAGTTCTTC; CDR3aa: CSARDPRQGQNNEQFF
d_gene: -; j_gene: TRBJ2-3; abundance: -; v_gene: TRBV21-1; CDR3nt: TGTGCCAGCAGCAAAGCGCTAGGGGGGTTTGAGTATACGCAGTATTTT; CDR3aa: CASSKALGGFEYTQYF
d_gene: TRBD1; j_gene: TRBJ2-1; abundance: many; v_gene: TRBV5-1; CDR3nt: TGCGCCAGCAGCTTGGACGGGACAGGATCCTACAATGAGCAGTTCTTC; CDR3aa: CASSLDGTGSYNEQFF
d_gene: -; j_gene: TRBJ2-2; abundance: few; v_gene: TRBV20-1; CDR3nt: TGCAGTGCTAGTAGAGACTCCGGGGAGCTGTTTTTT; CDR3aa: CSASRDSGELFF
d_gene: TRBD1; j_gene: TRBJ2-7; abundance: few; v_gene: TRBV6-6; CDR3nt: TGTGCCAGCAGTTCGGCAGGGGGCGAGCAGTACTTC; CDR3aa: CASSSAGGEQYF
d_gene: -; j_gene: TRBJ2-3; abundance: -; v_gene: TRBV7-9; CDR3nt: TGTGCCAGCAGCTTAGATGGTAGCGTTGAAGATACGCAGTATTTT; CDR3aa: CASSLDGSVEDTQYF
d_gene: -; j_gene: TRBJ1-1; abundance: -; v_gene: TRBV29-1; CDR3nt: TGCAGCGGGGACTTCGCAGGGACTGAAGCTTTCTTT; CDR3aa: CSGDFAGTEAFF
d_gene: -; j_gene: TRBJ1-4; abundance: few; v_gene: TRBV28; CDR3nt: TGTGCCAGTGAGAGTTTGGAAAAACTGTTTTTT; CDR3aa: CASESLEKLFF
d_gene: TRBD2; j_gene: TRBJ2-5; abundance: few; v_gene: TRBV28; CDR3nt: TGTGCCAGCAGTTTCTATACGGGGGGGCCTGAGACCCAGTACTTC; CDR3aa: CASSFYTGGPETQYF
d_gene: -; j_gene: TRBJ2-7; abundance: few; v_gene: TRBV7-8; CDR3nt: TGTGCCAGCAGCCCCAAGCACGAGCAGTACTTC; CDR3aa: CASSPKHEQYF
d_gene: TRBD2; j_gene: TRBJ2-1; abundance: -; v_gene: TRBV6-1; CDR3nt: TGTGCCAGCCTCCGGACTAGCGGCCTTAAGAGGAATGAGCAGTTCTTC; CDR3aa: CASLRTSGLKRNEQFF
d_gene: -; j_gene: TRBJ2-1; abundance: few; v_gene: TRBV29-1; CDR3nt: TGCAGCGTTGCTGGGGACCCACTACGCTACAATGAGCAGTTCTTC; CDR3aa: CSVAGDPLRYNEQFF
d_gene: -; j_gene: TRBJ2-3; abundance: -; v_gene: TRBV5-1; CDR3nt: TGCGCCAGCAGCTTGGAGAGGGGTAAGGCAGATACGCAGTATTTT; CDR3aa: CASSLERGKADTQYF
d_gene: -; j_gene: TRBJ2-5; abundance: few; v_gene: TRBV11-2; CDR3nt: TGTGCCAGCAGCTCCACAGAAAGCCTGGGGGAGACCCAGTACTTC; CDR3aa: CASSSTESLGETQYF
d_gene: -; j_gene: TRBJ2-5; abundance: few; v_gene: TRBV5-5; CDR3nt: TGTGCCAGCAGCTTTCAGATTTCAATAACACAAGAGACCCAGTACTTC; CDR3aa: CASSFQISITQETQYF
d_gene: TRBD2; j_gene: TRBJ2-2; abundance: few; v_gene: TRBV9; CDR3nt: TGTGCCAGCAGCGTAACTAGCGGGGGGAACGGGGAGCTGTTTTTT; CDR3aa: CASSVTSGGNGELFF
d_gene: -; j_gene: TRBJ2-3; abundance: -; v_gene: TRBV24-1; CDR3nt: TGTGCCACCAGTAGGACTATTGGTAGGGATACGCAGTATTTT; CDR3aa: CATSRTIGRDTQYF
d_gene: -; j_gene: TRBJ2-1; abundance: once; v_gene: TRBV2; CDR3nt: TGTGCCAGCAGCTGGGACCCTAACGGGCAGTTCTTC; CDR3aa: CASSWDPNGQFF
d_gene: TRBD1; j_gene: TRBJ1-6; abundance: many; v_gene: TRBV5-1; CDR3nt: TGCGCCAGCAGCGGACAGGGGGGAAATTCACCCCTCCACTTT; CDR3aa: CASSGQGGNSPLHF
d_gene: TRBD2; j_gene: TRBJ2-2; abundance: -; v_gene: TRBV20-1; CDR3nt: TGCAGTGCTAGAGATTGGGGACTAGTTGGTGGGGAGCTGTTTTTT; CDR3aa: CSARDWGLVGGELFF
d_gene: -; j_gene: TRBJ1-5; abundance: -; v_gene: TRBV29-1; CDR3nt: TGCAGCGGAGGGGACCGCAATCAGCCCCAGCATTTT; CDR3aa: CSGGDRNQPQHF
d_gene: TRBD1; j_gene: TRBJ2-3; abundance: -; v_gene: TRBV7-9; CDR3nt: TGTGCCAGCAGCTCACCCGGGACAGTCACAGATACGCAGTATTTT; CDR3aa: CASSSPGTVTDTQYF